The 23 T cell receptor beta chains presented below share a single source sample, sequenced in a study of blood T cell repertoires in COVID-19. Measured with immunoSEQ multiplex PCR; TCRdb has only the in-frame clones, and not every one. This table has 250,000 to 300,000 clones, 80% to 90% appearing once. Sample: peripheral blood. These TCRs come from a woman aged 50 to 65 with COVID-19, enrolled during active disease.

The chain carries TRBV3-1 (or the pseudogene TRBV3-2) and TRBJ2-7, with TRBD2 as a possible D gene (7 bases). The CDR3 runs to 14 residues. Germline assignment: CDR1 LGHDT and CDR2 YNNKEL (reference sequence). The ends were cut back, 4 bases at V and 7 bases at J, with 17 bases in the middle. CDR3 DNA: TGTGCCAGCAGCCTGAGCGGGGCGAGGGGGGAGCAGTACTTC. Protein: CASSLSGARGEQYF.

The rearrangement joins TRBV3-1 (or the pseudogene TRBV3-2) to TRBJ1-5; possible D gene TRBD1, 6 bases. V gave up 0 bases and J gave up 5 bases, with 11 bases separating them. There are 15 residues in the CDR3. In germline, CDR1 is LGHDT, CDR2 YNNKEL (reference sequence). The CDR3 DNA is TGTGCCAGCAGCCAAGATTTAGGGGGAGATCAGCCCCAGCATTTT. Translated, it gives CASSQDLGGDQPQHF.

CDR3 residues: CASSQEGYGGYEQFF. The CDR3, as DNA: TGTGCCAGCAGCCAAGAGGGGTATGGGGGCTATGAGCAGTTCTTC. The V call is TRBV3-1 (or the pseudogene TRBV3-2), the J call TRBJ2-1, with a possible D match to TRBD1 (6 bases). V dropped 0 bases and J dropped 8 bases, with 14 bases sitting between them. The CDR3 consists of 15 residues. CDR1 is LGHDT, CDR2 YNNKEL, per germline (reference sequence).

The rearrangement links TRBV6-2 or TRBV6-3 to TRBJ2-3, with D possibly TRBD2 on 5 matching bases. Germline V gives CDR1 MNHEY, CDR2 SVGEGT. Trimming pared 0 bases from V and 6 bases from J, leaving 10 bases between. The CDR3 sequence is 14 residues long. CDR3 sequence reads: CASSYSRVADTQYF. Here the CDR3 DNA reads TGTGCCAGCAGTTACTCGAGGGTCGCGGATACGCAGTATTTT.

The chain carries TRBV12-3 or TRBV12-4 and TRBJ1-4, with D unresolved. The CDR3 totals 11 residues. Between the trimmed V and J ends, which lost 8 bases and 10 bases, there was a span of 11 bases. Here the CDR3 reads CASRLRGKLFF. CDR3 nucleotide sequence: TGTGCCAGCCGCCTTCGGGGAAAACTGTTTTTT.

The chain links TRBV5-4 to TRBJ2-3; weak D call: TRBD1 (6 bases). Germline V gives CDR1 SGHNT, CDR2 YYREEE (reference sequence). The CDR3 has 16 residues. The V end was cut by 9 bases, the J end by 2 bases, with 22 bases between. CDR3 bases: TGTGCCACCTACTATGAAGGGGGAATAGCCACAGATACGCAGTATTTT. Its protein is CATYYEGGIATDTQYF.

The CDR3 DNA reads TGTGCCAGCAGTTACGACAGGGTGGGGTTGCGGGGCTACACCTTC. Its protein is CASSYDRVGLRGYTF. The V gene is TRBV6-5, the J gene TRBJ1-2, with TRBD1 matching over 7 bases. Per germline, CDR1 MNHEY and CDR2 SVGAGI. This CDR3 is built from 15 residues. Trimming removed 2 bases from V and 8 bases from J; junction bases left unmatched: 11.

The rearrangement joins TRBV5-1 to TRBJ2-5; possibly TRBD2 for D (6 bases). V gave up 0 bases and J gave up 0 bases, with 6 bases separating them. Germline loops: CDR1 SGHRS, CDR2 YFSETQ. CDR3 length equals 14 residues. In DNA, the CDR3 is TGCGCCAGCAGCTTGGGGGACTACCAAGAGACCCAGTACTTC. It encodes CASSLGDYQETQYF.

The chain uses TRBV5-6 and TRBJ2-7; D might be TRBD1 (5 bases). The CDR3 length is 15 residues. Germline lookup yields CDR1 SGHDT and CDR2 YYEEEE. V lost 0 bases to trimming and J lost 1 base, with 11 bases between them. CDR3 in amino acids: CASSLEQGRSYEQYF. In DNA, the CDR3 is TGTGCCAGCAGCTTGGAGCAGGGCCGGTCCTACGAGCAGTACTTC.

This chain links TRBV18 with TRBJ1-2; D unresolved. This CDR3 has 16 amino acids. CDR1 KGHSH and CDR2 LQKENI come from the germline V gene. Trimming pared 3 bases from V and 3 bases from J, leaving 17 bases between. The DNA of the CDR3 is TGTGCCAGCTCACCCCAACAGCGGGGAGAGGACTATGGCTACACCTTC. Protein sequence: CASSPQQRGEDYGYTF.

The chain joins TRBV25-1 to TRBJ2-4, with TRBD1 as a possible D gene (6 bases). This CDR3 region has 12 residues. Germline loops: CDR1 MGHDK, CDR2 SYGVNS. V lost 5 bases and J lost 8, with 10 bases in between. This CDR3 is CASSYRVDIQYF. The DNA for the CDR3 is TGTGCCAGCAGTTACAGGGTAGACATTCAGTACTTC.

The J gene is TRBJ1-5, the V gene TRBV24-1; 9 bases are a match to TRBD1. J lost 2 bases, V lost 3 bases, and 4 bases had no gene match. The V gene's germline CDR1 is KGHDR and CDR2 SFDVKD. The CDR3 is 16 amino acids. The CDR3, as DNA: TGTGCCACCAGTGATGGACAGGGGTCCGGCAATCAGCCCCAGCATTTT. It encodes CATSDGQGSGNQPQHF.

The chain employs TRBV27 and TRBJ2-5; 10 positions agree with TRBD1. J gave up 5 bases and V 0 bases, and 9 bases lay outside the gene matches. Germline CDR1 MNHEY, CDR2 SMNVEV (reference sequence). The CDR3 spans 17 residues. This chain's CDR3 is CASSLSRLTGGRETQYF. CDR3 coding DNA: TGTGCCAGCAGTTTATCGAGGTTGACAGGGGGCCGGGAGACCCAGTACTTC.

This chain connects TRBV11-3 to TRBJ1-1, with 9 bases matching TRBD1. The junction had 4 bases not matched to a gene; V was cut back by 4 bases and J by 1 base. The CDR3 extends over 15 amino acids. The germline V gene has CDR1 SGHNT and CDR2 YENEEA. Written as DNA, the CDR3 is TGTGCCAGCAGCTCCCCGGGACAGGGGAACACTGAAGCTTTCTTT. This codes for CASSSPGQGNTEAFF.

This clone has only a few counts. The chain employs TRBV18 and TRBJ2-3; D possibly corresponds to TRBD2 (6 bases). The CDR3 extends over 15 amino acids. CDR1 and CDR2 from the germline V gene are KGHSH and LQKENI. V was cut by 6 bases and J by 0 bases, with 13 bases left in between. The CDR3 DNA follows: TGTGCCAGCTCGAGTGCGGGGAAAAGCACAGATACGCAGTATTTT. Amino acid sequence: CASSSAGKSTDTQYF.

The chain recombines TRBV5-1 with TRBJ1-2; 7 bases fit TRBD1. This CDR3 spans 13 amino acids. CDR1 is SGHRS, CDR2 YFSETQ, per germline. The V and J ends lost 4 bases and 8 bases, in that order; junction bases with no gene match: 8. The CDR3 region has the DNA TGCGCCAGCAGCGGGCAGGGGGGTTTAGGCTACACCTTC. Its translation: CASSGQGGLGYTF. Together with reference TRBV5-1 and TRBJ1-2, the CDR3 gives the full variable domain: KAGVTQTPRYLIKTRGQQVTLSCSPISGHRSVSWYQQTPGQGLQFLFEYFSETQRNKGNFPGRFSGRQFSNSRSEMNVSTLELGDSALYLCASSGQGGLGYTFGSGTRLTVV.

CDR3 coding DNA: TGTGCCAGCAGCTCCCCGGGACAGAACACTGAAGCTTTCTTT. This gives the protein CASSSPGQNTEAFF. V and J are TRBV28 and TRBJ1-1; a weak D match, TRBD1 (6 bases). Germline V CDR1 and CDR2: MDHEN, SYDVKM. This CDR3 spans 14 amino acids. Trimming shortened V by 6 bases and J by 1 base, and 12 bases separated the two germline ends.

The V and J genes are TRBV10-1 and TRBJ2-1, with D perhaps matching TRBD2 (5 bases). V lost 4 bases to trimming and J lost 8 bases, with 15 bases between them. CDR3 size: 14 residues. Germline CDR1 WNHNN, CDR2 SYGVQD (reference sequence). The CDR3 region is CASSGQAGSDEQFF. The CDR3, as DNA: TGCGCCAGCAGTGGTCAGGCGGGCAGCGATGAGCAGTTCTTC.

The chain uses TRBV29-1 and TRBJ1-1; 9 bases line up with TRBD1. V trimming: 0 bases; J trimming: 11 bases; junction bases outside the gene matches: 7. Germline CDR1 reads SQVTM; CDR2 reads ANQGSEA. This CDR3 comprises 13 residues. CDR3 in DNA: TGCAGCGTTGAAGATCAGATCGACAGGGGGGCTTTCTTT. Amino acids: CSVEDQIDRGAFF. The whole variable domain, remainder taken from reference TRBV29-1 and TRBJ1-1, is SAVISQKPSRDICQRGTSLTIQCQVDSQVTMMFWYRQQPGQSLTLIATANQGSEATYESGFVIDKFPISRPNLTFSTLTVSNMSPEDSSIYLCSVEDQIDRGAFFGQGTRLTVV.

The V and J genes are TRBV25-1 and TRBJ2-1; 12 nucleotides agree with TRBD2. The CDR3 contains 15 residues. V lost 7 bases and J lost 11; bases outside the gene matches: 12. Germline V lookup: CDR1 MGHDK, CDR2 SYGVNS. The CDR3 nucleotides are TGTGCCAGCACCCCTGGGGGACTAGCGGGCTCTCAGCAGTTCTTC. Protein: CASTPGGLAGSQQFF.

A single count supports this clone. J is TRBJ2-1 and V is TRBV11-3, with D possibly matching TRBD2 (6 bases). Trimming pared 1 base from V and 9 bases from J, leaving 10 bases between. The CDR3 sequence is 13 residues long. CDR1 is SGHNT, CDR2 YENEEA, per germline. This CDR3 reads CASSLVRESEQFF. In nucleotides, the CDR3 is TGTGCCAGCAGCTTAGTCCGGGAGTCTGAGCAGTTCTTC.

As for this clone: An end of the junction does not agree with germline; a read error may underlie this. The J gene is TRBJ2-1, the V gene TRBV19, with 7 bases lining up with TRBD2. The CDR3 is 17 amino acids. From germline, CDR1 is LNHDA and CDR2 SQIVND (reference sequence). The CDR3 DNA follows: TGTGCCAGTAGCTTGGGAGGGATGGTACTCTCCCACAATGAGCAGTTCTTC. Amino acid sequence: CASSLGGMVLSHNEQFF.

This chain connects TRBV2 to TRBJ1-6; TRBD1 agrees at 10 bases. Germline CDR1 reads SNHLY; CDR2 reads FYNNEI. CDR3 length equals 19 residues. J gave up 7 bases and V 0 bases, and 12 bases lay outside the gene matches. Here the CDR3 DNA reads TGTGCCAGCAGTGAAGCGCTGGAGACAGGGGGCTTGAGAAATTCACCCCTCCACTTT. Translation gives CASSEALETGGLRNSPLHF.